These 24 T cell receptor beta chains were sequenced from one sample in a study of control samples from healthy donors and cancer patients. Profiled with immunoSEQ multiplex PCR; TCRdb holds only in-frame clones, not every one. The table shows about 140,000 clones, with about 85% occurring only once. The sample taken for sequencing was blood. The receptors were sampled from a woman younger than 45 in good health.

This clone was recorded a few times. The CDR3, as DNA: TGCACCAGCAGCCAAATGCGGGAGGGGTACCAAGAGACCCAGTACTTC. Its translation: CTSSQMREGYQETQYF. J is TRBJ2-5 and V is TRBV1; the table assigns TRBD2, which was not confirmed against the DNA. TRBV1 is an annotated pseudogene. The CDR3 has 16 residues.

This clone was observed a single time. J is TRBJ2-7 and V is TRBV29-1; D gene unclear. Germline lookup yields CDR1 SQVTM and CDR2 ANQGSEA. This CDR3 has 13 amino acids. V shed 3 bases and J shed 7 bases, with 16 bases lying between them. CDR3 coding DNA: TGCAGCGTTGACGGGTCGCCTGGTATGGAGCAGTACTTC. This sequence encodes CSVDGSPGMEQYF.

This chain links TRBV6-6 with TRBJ1-6, with 9 bases identical to TRBD1. Germline loops: CDR1 MNHNY, CDR2 SVGAGI (reference sequence). Trimming at V came to 5 bases and at J to 0 bases, leaving 14 bases not matched to a gene. This CDR3 contains 20 residues. The CDR3 DNA reads as TGTGCCAGCAGTCACGGAACCGGGACAGGGTCGAACTCCTATAATTCACCCCTCCACTTT. It encodes CASSHGTGTGSNSYNSPLHF.

The CDR3 bases are TGTGCCAGCAGCCCGTGGGCAGTTAGCAATCAGCCCCAGCATTTT. As protein: CASSPWAVSNQPQHF. This chain uses TRBV5-6 with TRBJ1-5; the D is unclear. This CDR3 comprises 15 residues. The germline V gene encodes CDR1 SGHDT and CDR2 YYEEEE. With 4 bases removed from V and 0 bases from J, the gap between germline ends came to 11 bases.

The gene calls are TRBV19 and TRBJ1-1; 9 bases align to TRBD1. The V gene end was trimmed by 7 bases and the J gene end by 3 bases; junction bases not matched to a gene: 6. Germline values: CDR1 LNHDA, CDR2 SQIVND (reference sequence). The CDR3 sequence is 14 residues long. CDR3 amino acids: CASTSDRGDTEAFF. The CDR3 DNA is TGTGCCAGTACCTCGGACAGGGGAGACACTGAAGCTTTCTTT.

V and J are TRBV19 and TRBJ2-5; 8 positions agree with TRBD1. Germline loops: CDR1 LNHDA, CDR2 SQIVND (reference sequence). V lost 4 bases to trimming and J lost 5 bases; unmatched junction nucleotides: 3. This CDR3 spans 13 amino acids. CDR3 nucleotide sequence: TGTGCCAGTAGTAGGAACAGGGGGGAGACCCAGTACTTC. The encoded protein is CASSRNRGETQYF.

The sample holds one count of this clone. J is TRBJ1-2 and V is TRBV7-9; no firm D call. CDR1 is SEHNR and CDR2 is FQNEAQ in the germline V gene (reference sequence). V was cut by 5 bases and J by 2 bases, with 15 bases left in between. This CDR3 comprises 15 residues. CDR3 loop: CASSQSLGTNYGYTF. As DNA, the CDR3 is TGTGCCAGCAGCCAGAGTCTGGGCACCAACTATGGCTACACCTTC. Full variable domain (outside the CDR3, taken from reference TRBV7-9 and TRBJ1-2): DTGVSQNPRHKITKRGQNVTFRCDPISEHNRLYWYRQTLGQGPEFLTYFQNEAQLEKSRLLSDRFSAERPKGSFSTLEIQRTEQGDSAMYLCASSQSLGTNYGYTFGSGTRLTVV.

This clone was seen only once. The chain links TRBV13 to TRBJ2-7; the match to TRBD2 covers 7 bases. The germline gives CDR1 PRHDT, CDR2 FYEKMQ (reference sequence). This CDR3 is built from 17 residues. J gave up 6 bases and V 2 bases, and 16 bases lay outside the gene matches. CDR3 nucleotide sequence: TGTGCCAGCAGCTTACAAGGCTGGGGGGGTGAGTACTCCGAGCAGTACTTC. This gives the protein CASSLQGWGGEYSEQYF.

The rearrangement uses TRBV19 and TRBJ2-5, with 7 bases aligning to TRBD2. The CDR3 covers 15 residues. The V segment lost 5 bases and the J segment 1 base; nucleotides outside the gene matches: 7. CDR1 LNHDA and CDR2 SQIVND come from the germline V gene (reference sequence). CDR3 residues: CASSPSTSRQETQYF. The CDR3 DNA follows: TGTGCCAGTAGTCCCTCGACTAGCCGCCAAGAGACCCAGTACTTC.

Written as DNA, the CDR3 is TGTGCCAGCAGTTTGTGGGGGCGAGGCTACACCTTC. This gives the protein CASSLWGRGYTF. The gene calls are TRBV12-3 or TRBV12-4 and TRBJ1-2; possibly TRBD1 for D (6 bases). V gave up 3 bases and J gave up 8 bases, with 10 bases separating them. CDR3 size: 12 residues.

This clone showed up just once. The chain carries TRBV2 and TRBJ1-1; D is undetermined. CDR3 length equals 13 residues. The germline CDR1 and CDR2 sequences are SNHLY and FYNNEI. The V and J ends lost 6 bases and 4 bases respectively, with 12 bases between them. CDR3 sequence (DNA): TGTGCCAGCAGCGGTCCCCAGACCACTGAAGCTTTCTTT. This translates into CASSGPQTTEAFF. The whole variable domain, filled in from reference TRBV2 and TRBJ1-1, reads EPEVTQTPSHQVTQMGQEVILRCVPISNHLYFYWYRQILGQKVEFLVSFYNNEISEKSEIFDDQFSVERPDGSNFTLKIRSTKLEDSAMYFCASSGPQTTEAFFGQGTRLTVV.

In its sample, this clone was seen a few times. This sequence joins TRBV16 and TRBJ1-1; 8 nucleotides line up with TRBD1. CDR1 is KGHSY and CDR2 is FQNENV in the germline V gene. The CDR3 is 15 residues long. Unmatched junction bases numbered 6, after V lost 2 bases and J lost 4 bases. Here the CDR3 DNA reads TGTGCCAGCAGCCAACTCCAACAGGGGGGCACTGAAGCTTTCTTT. Protein: CASSQLQQGGTEAFF.

The chain links TRBV5-6 to TRBJ2-2, with 8 nucleotides matching TRBD2. The junction had 16 bases not matched to a gene; V was cut back by 6 bases and J by 6 bases. The CDR3 spans 17 residues. Germline values: CDR1 SGHDT, CDR2 YYEEEE. The CDR3 sequence: CASNQGLGYSVPGELFF. CDR3 nucleotide sequence: TGTGCCAGCAACCAGGGACTAGGTTATTCGGTCCCCGGGGAGCTGTTTTTT.

The rearrangement links TRBV30 to TRBJ2-3, with 11 bases aligning to TRBD2. With 0 bases clipped from V and 7 bases from J, the junction kept 9 bases outside the gene matches. The V gene's germline CDR1 is GTSNPN and CDR2 SVGIG (reference sequence). The CDR3 has 16 residues. In DNA form, the CDR3 reads TGTGCCTGGAGTGTCCGAGTACTAGCGGGAGTTAATACGCAGTATTTT. Translated: CAWSVRVLAGVNTQYF.

CDR3: CARLLAGGPCEQYF. The CDR3 coding sequence is TGCGCCAGACTCCTAGCGGGAGGGCCGTGCGAGCAGTACTTC. V gene TRBV10-1 combines with J gene TRBJ2-7; TRBD2 aligns across 12 bases. The V gene's germline CDR1 is WNHNN and CDR2 SYGVQD (reference sequence). CDR3 length: 14 amino acids. Trimming removed 9 bases from V and 6 bases from J; junction bases left unmatched: 9.

This clone was recorded only once. The J gene is TRBJ2-2, the V gene TRBV14, with D perhaps assigned TRBD1 or TRBD2 (5 bases each). The CDR3 extends over 14 amino acids. The germline CDR1 and CDR2 sequences are SGHDN and FVKESK. Between the trimmed V and J ends, which lost 4 bases and 4 bases, there was a span of 10 bases. This chain's CDR3 is CASSLGPITGELFF. The CDR3 region has the DNA TGTGCCAGCAGCCTGGGACCGATCACCGGGGAGCTGTTTTTT.

The gene calls are TRBV14 and TRBJ2-2; no reliable D call. Germline CDR1 is SGHDN and CDR2 is FVKESK. The CDR3 loop spans 14 amino acids. V was cut by 1 base and J by 5 bases, with 8 bases left in between. CDR3 amino acids: CASSQVASTGELFF. The CDR3, as DNA: TGTGCCAGCAGCCAAGTCGCGTCAACCGGGGAGCTGTTTTTT.

The J gene is TRBJ2-5, the V gene TRBV29-1; TRBD2 matches at 12 bases. CDR3 length: 16 residues. V shed 7 bases and J 2 bases; nucleotides not matched to a gene: 11. The germline V gene has CDR1 SQVTM and CDR2 ANQGSEA. The CDR3 loop reads CSAAGTSGLMQETQYF. The CDR3 DNA reads TGCAGCGCGGCCGGGACTAGCGGGCTGATGCAAGAGACCCAGTACTTC.

The rearrangement joins TRBV14 to TRBJ2-2, with D perhaps matching TRBD1 (5 bases). Per the germline V gene, CDR1 is SGHDN and CDR2 is FVKESK. The CDR3 covers 16 residues. Trimming shortened V by 1 base and J by 4 bases, and 13 bases separated the two germline ends. The CDR3 nucleotides read TGTGCCAGCAGCCAAGCTACAGGTCAGACCACCGGGGAGCTGTTTTTT. It yields the protein CASSQATGQTTGELFF.

CDR3 sequence: CSVDRTMNTEAFF. CDR3 coding DNA: TGCAGCGTCGACAGGACTATGAACACTGAAGCTTTCTTT. The chain is built from TRBV29-1 and TRBJ1-1, with D perhaps TRBD1 (6 bases). The length of the CDR3 is 13 residues. CDR1 SQVTM and CDR2 ANQGSEA come from the germline V gene. V was shortened by 6 bases and J by 0 bases, with 11 bases between the two germline ends.

This sequence joins TRBV5-1 and TRBJ1-5; D not resolved. CDR1 and CDR2 (germline): SGHRS, YFSETQ. The CDR3 totals 13 residues. V was shortened by 0 bases and J by 7 bases, with 8 bases between the two germline ends. The CDR3 nucleotides are TGCGCCAGCAGCTTGGTGGAAGGGCAGCCCCAGCATTTT. It encodes CASSLVEGQPQHF. Based on the CDR3 plus reference TRBV5-1 and TRBJ1-5, the full variable domain is KAGVTQTPRYLIKTRGQQVTLSCSPISGHRSVSWYQQTPGQGLQFLFEYFSETQRNKGNFPGRFSGRQFSNSRSEMNVSTLELGDSALYLCASSLVEGQPQHFGDGTRLSIL.

The gene calls are TRBV28 and TRBJ1-5, with D unclear. Trimming took 6 bases from V and 4 from J, leaving 19 bases between them. CDR1 is MDHEN, CDR2 SYDVKM, per germline. This CDR3 region has 16 residues. In nucleotides, the CDR3 is TGTGCCAGCAGCCCTCTGGGGTTTTTGGGAAATCAGCCCCAGCATTTT. Translation: CASSPLGFLGNQPQHF.

The V and J genes are TRBV10-3 and TRBJ2-7; 9 nucleotides match TRBD2. CDR1 and CDR2 from the germline V gene are ENHRY and SYGVKD. V was pared by 2 bases and J by 0 bases, with 11 bases of the junction left unmatched. The CDR3 is 18 residues long. In nucleotides, the CDR3 is TGTGCCATCAGTGAGGGCCCAGCGGGAGGATCTAACTCCTACGAGCAGTACTTC. Protein product: CAISEGPAGGSNSYEQYF.

The CDR3 region is CATSDAPTGDLLSNQPQHF. CDR3 DNA: TGTGCCACCAGTGATGCCCCTACAGGGGACCTACTCAGCAATCAGCCCCAGCATTTT. The V gene is TRBV24-1, the J gene TRBJ1-5, with 7 positions matching TRBD1. Germline CDR1 reads KGHDR; CDR2 reads SFDVKD. The V segment lost 3 bases and the J segment 1 base; nucleotides outside the gene matches: 14. The CDR3 loop spans 19 amino acids.